The 28 T cell receptor beta chains below all came from one sample that was sequenced in a study of a mutant IDH1 vaccine in newly diagnosed glioma. Their antigens remain unidentified. Repertoires were generated with immunoSEQ multiplex PCR, while TCRdb's copy carries only in-frame clones and drops some. The sample carries 50,000 to 65,000 clones, about 81% recorded once. The time point here: week 5, during vaccination. A 20-mer mutant IDH1 peptide at 300 ug was injected subcutaneously with topical imiquimod. Sequences were derived from PBMCs, sampled from a glioma patient whose treatment included an IDH1 peptide vaccine. These TCRs come from a man aged 30 to 45 with glioma.

This clone showed up just once. The chain has TRBV6-5 and TRBJ2-7; 8 bases fit TRBD1. V dropped 6 bases and J dropped 3; count of bases not matched to a gene: 4. This CDR3 contains 13 residues. CDR1 and CDR2 from the germline V gene are MNHEY and SVGAGI. The CDR3: CASRRDRNYEQYF. CDR3 in DNA: TGTGCCAGCAGACGGGACAGGAACTACGAGCAGTACTTC.

This rearrangement joins TRBV10-3 to TRBJ2-7, with 12 bases matching TRBD1. The germline gives CDR1 ENHRY, CDR2 SYGVKD. The CDR3 runs to 14 residues. With V trimmed by 4 bases and J by 9 bases, 7 bases remained unmatched. DNA of the CDR3: TGTGCCATCAGTGGAGGGACAGGGGGCCAAATGCAGTACTTC. Encoded protein: CAISGGTGGQMQYF.

V and J are TRBV2 and TRBJ2-7, with D unclear. The germline V and J ends were trimmed by 6 bases and 4 bases, with 7 bases remaining between them. The length of the CDR3 is 11 residues. In germline, CDR1 is SNHLY, CDR2 FYNNEI. As DNA, the CDR3 is TGTGCCAGCAGGAGGACGTACGAGCAGTACTTC. It encodes CASRRTYEQYF.

This rearrangement joins TRBV6-5 to TRBJ1-4, with TRBD1 as a possible D gene (6 bases). V was shortened by 2 bases and J by 8 bases, with 12 bases between the two germline ends. The CDR3 runs 14 residues. Germline V gene data show CDR1 as MNHEY and CDR2 as SVGAGI. DNA of the CDR3: TGTGCCAGCAGTTACCTAGGGGGTAGGGAAAAACTGTTTTTT. It yields the protein CASSYLGGREKLFF.

The V and J genes are TRBV18 and TRBJ2-3; D assignment may be TRBD1 or TRBD2 (6 bases each). The CDR3 covers 15 residues. The V gene's germline CDR1 is KGHSH and CDR2 LQKENI. Trimming removed 0 bases at V and 5 bases at J, with 12 bases between. CDR3 sequence reads: CASSPPLGGGDTQYF. In nucleotides, the CDR3 is TGTGCCAGCTCACCACCGCTAGGGGGAGGAGATACGCAGTATTTT.

V is TRBV14 and J is TRBJ1-2; tentative D call: TRBD1 (5 bases). Germline loops: CDR1 SGHDN, CDR2 FVKESK. The CDR3 extends over 14 amino acids. The V end lost 4 bases, the J end lost 4 bases, and 13 bases lay between the germline ends. The CDR3 bases are TGTGCCAGCAGCCTTCCGGGGGTGGCCTATGGCTACACCTTC. Its protein product is CASSLPGVAYGYTF.

The count of this clone is one. The chain carries TRBV29-1 and TRBJ1-2, with D perhaps TRBD1 (5 bases). Trimming shortened V by 2 bases and J by 4 bases, and 20 bases separated the two germline ends. Germline V gene sequence: CDR1 SQVTM, CDR2 ANQGSEA. The CDR3 contains 16 residues. The DNA of the CDR3 is TGCAGCGTTGAATCGCGGGGGGGTCAGGGAACCTATGGCTACACCTTC. This codes for CSVESRGGQGTYGYTF.

The chain couples TRBV12-2 to TRBJ1-5. TRBV12-2 is deemed a pseudogene. CDR3 length equals 16 residues. The CDR3, as DNA: TGTGCAAGTCGCTTAGGAGTGGTAGGGAGCAATCAGCCCCAGCATTTT. Translation: CASRLGVVGSNQPQHF.

This rearrangement joins TRBV7-8 to TRBJ1-2; 10 nucleotides line up with TRBD1. With 5 bases clipped from V and 4 bases from J, the junction kept 7 bases outside the gene matches. There are 15 residues in the CDR3. CDR1 is SGHVS and CDR2 is FQNEAQ in the germline V gene. The chain's CDR3 is CASSPIGQGGYGYTF. The CDR3 bases are TGTGCCAGCAGCCCCATTGGACAGGGGGGCTATGGCTACACCTTC.

The chain has TRBV10-1 and TRBJ2-1; perhaps TRBD1 as D (6 bases). The CDR3 length is 13 residues. Looked up from germline, CDR1 is WNHNN and CDR2 is SYGVQD (reference sequence). V gave up 0 bases and J gave up 13 bases, with 13 bases separating them. CDR3 DNA sequence: TGCGCCAGCAGTGAGTCCGGAAGGGGGTCCCAGTTCTTC. Its protein product is CASSESGRGSQFF.

The table lists this clone with a few counts. This chain links TRBV6-5 with TRBJ2-7; TRBD2 matches 11 bases. The CDR3 has 15 residues. The ends lost 2 bases at V and 2 bases at J; junction bases unmatched: 2. Per germline, CDR1 MNHEY and CDR2 SVGAGI. As DNA, the CDR3 is TGTGCCAGCAGTTACGGGACTAGCGGAACCTACGAGCAGTACTTC. Translated, it gives CASSYGTSGTYEQYF.

The chain uses TRBV5-1 and TRBJ2-7; D may be TRBD1 or TRBD2 (5 bases each). This CDR3 contains 14 residues. The V gene lost 3 bases and the J gene lost 1 base, with 11 bases spanning the gap. Germline V gene lookup returns CDR1 SGHRS and CDR2 YFSETQ. The CDR3 sequence is CASSWGTGSYEQYF. The DNA of the CDR3 is TGCGCCAGCAGCTGGGGGACGGGGTCCTACGAGCAGTACTTC. The variable domain in full, completed from reference TRBV5-1 and TRBJ2-7, reads KAGVTQTPRYLIKTRGQQVTLSCSPISGHRSVSWYQQTPGQGLQFLFEYFSETQRNKGNFPGRFSGRQFSNSRSEMNVSTLELGDSALYLCASSWGTGSYEQYFGPGTRLTVT.

This rearrangement joins TRBV5-4 to TRBJ1-1, with D hard to call. The length of the CDR3 is 14 residues. Germline V lookup: CDR1 SGHNT, CDR2 YYREEE (reference sequence). Trimming removed 1 base from V and 4 bases from J, with 11 bases in between. The CDR3 protein is CASSLNNLGTEAFF. The DNA for the CDR3 is TGTGCCAGCAGCTTGAACAATCTCGGCACTGAAGCTTTCTTT. The full variable domain, with the rest looked up from reference TRBV5-4 and TRBJ1-1, is ETGVTQSPTHLIKTRGQQVTLRCSSQSGHNTVSWYQQALGQGPQFIFQYYREEENGRGNFPPRFSGLQFPNYSSELNVNALELDDSALYLCASSLNNLGTEAFFGQGTRLTVV.

This chain links TRBV6-1 with TRBJ2-7; 9 bases map to TRBD1. This CDR3 region has 15 residues. Per the germline V gene, CDR1 is MNHNS and CDR2 is SASEGT. The V gene end was trimmed by 2 bases and the J gene end by 4 bases; junction bases not matched to a gene: 6. DNA for the CDR3: TGTGCCAGCAGTGAATGGGGGACAGGGCTGTACGAGCAGTACTTC. Translation: CASSEWGTGLYEQYF.

This clone occurred once. This chain connects TRBV11-1 to TRBJ2-7, with a tentative D call TRBD1 (5 bases). The CDR3 totals 14 residues. Trimming took off 1 base at V and 6 bases at J, with 13 bases between the two ends. Germline lookup yields CDR1 SGHAT and CDR2 FQDESV (reference sequence). In nucleotides, the CDR3 is TGTGCCAGCAGCTTAGGAAGCAAAAGGGGCGAGCAGTACTTC. As protein: CASSLGSKRGEQYF.

The V gene is TRBV30, the J gene TRBJ1-1; 8 nucleotides agree with TRBD1. Trimming removed 0 bases from V and 5 bases from J; junction bases left unmatched: 8. The CDR3 extends over 15 amino acids. In germline, CDR1 is GTSNPN, CDR2 SVGIG (reference sequence). The CDR3 protein is CAWSVWTGRGTEAFF. CDR3 DNA: TGTGCCTGGAGTGTCTGGACAGGGAGGGGAACTGAAGCTTTCTTT.

A single count supports this clone. The J gene is TRBJ1-2, the V gene TRBV6-5; D might be TRBD1 (6 bases). The CDR3 length is 15 residues. Germline CDR1 is MNHEY and CDR2 is SVGAGI. Trimming shortened V by 5 bases and J by 4 bases, and 17 bases separated the two germline ends. CDR3 in DNA: TGTGCCAGCAGTGCCCGGGGGGGGCTCGGCTATGGCTACACCTTC. As protein: CASSARGGLGYGYTF.

This chain links TRBV6-5 with TRBJ1-2; weak D call: TRBD1 (6 bases). The germline CDR1 and CDR2 sequences are MNHEY and SVGAGI. This CDR3 spans 13 amino acids. The V and J ends lost 6 bases and 4 bases respectively, with 12 bases between them. The DNA for the CDR3 is TGTGCCAGCAGCCCACAGGGTGTCTATGGCTACACCTTC. Its translation is CASSPQGVYGYTF.

The chain couples TRBV2 to TRBJ1-2, with D perhaps matching TRBD1 (6 bases). With 1 base removed from V and 3 bases from J, the gap between germline ends came to 12 bases. CDR3 length equals 15 residues. Per germline, CDR1 SNHLY and CDR2 FYNNEI. DNA of the CDR3: TGTGCCAGCAGTGAAGAGAACAGGGTGGACTATGGCTACACCTTC. This encodes CASSEENRVDYGYTF. Full variable domain (rest looked up from reference TRBV2 and TRBJ1-2): EPEVTQTPSHQVTQMGQEVILRCVPISNHLYFYWYRQILGQKVEFLVSFYNNEISEKSEIFDDQFSVERPDGSNFTLKIRSTKLEDSAMYFCASSEENRVDYGYTFGSGTRLTVV.

The chain carries TRBV5-1 and TRBJ2-7; weak D call: TRBD1 (6 bases). Trimming removed 6 bases at V and 4 bases at J, with 23 bases between. CDR1 is SGHRS and CDR2 is YFSETQ in the germline V gene. CDR3 size: 16 residues. The CDR3 sequence: CASNVIMSGQPYEQYF. The DNA of the CDR3 is TGCGCCAGCAATGTTATTATGAGCGGACAGCCATACGAGCAGTACTTC. The full variable domain, in which reference TRBV5-1 and TRBJ2-7 provide the parts outside the CDR3, is KAGVTQTPRYLIKTRGQQVTLSCSPISGHRSVSWYQQTPGQGLQFLFEYFSETQRNKGNFPGRFSGRQFSNSRSEMNVSTLELGDSALYLCASNVIMSGQPYEQYFGPGTRLTVT.

The chain employs TRBV30 and TRBJ1-2; 11 positions agree with TRBD1. The CDR3 loop spans 15 amino acids. V was clipped by 2 bases and J by 7 bases; unmatched bases: 9. Germline assignment: CDR1 GTSNPN and CDR2 SVGIG (reference sequence). The CDR3, as DNA: TGTGCCTGGAGTAGGGACAGGGGGAAATCTGGTGGCTACACCTTC. Its translation is CAWSRDRGKSGGYTF. Full variable domain (outside the CDR3, taken from reference TRBV30 and TRBJ1-2): SQTIHQWPATLVQPVGSPLSLECTVEGTSNPNLYWYRQAAGRGLQLLFYSVGIGQISSEVPQNLSASRPQDRQFILSSKKLLLSDSGFYLCAWSRDRGKSGGYTFGSGTRLTVV.

This clone was observed a few times. V and J are TRBV10-1 and TRBJ2-2; TRBD1 might be the D (5 bases). Trimming took off 5 bases at V and 1 base at J, with 11 bases between the two ends. CDR1 WNHNN and CDR2 SYGVQD come from the germline V gene (reference sequence). This CDR3 region has 15 residues. The CDR3 reads CASSKSRGNTGELFF. The CDR3 DNA reads as TGCGCCAGCAGTAAAAGTAGGGGGAACACCGGGGAGCTGTTTTTT.

The chain carries TRBV11-2 and TRBJ2-4, with a possible D match to TRBD1 (5 bases). This CDR3 region has 17 residues. Germline V gene lookup returns CDR1 SGHAT and CDR2 FQNNGV. V lost 1 base and J lost 0, with 13 bases in between. The CDR3 DNA reads TGTGCCAGCAGCTTAGCGGCGGCAGGGCTAGCCAAAAACATTCAGTACTTC. It encodes CASSLAAAGLAKNIQYF.

The chain carries TRBV29-1 and TRBJ1-4; D not certain. The V and J ends lost 5 bases and 0 bases respectively, with 4 bases between them. The CDR3 runs 12 residues. Germline CDR1 is SQVTM and CDR2 is ANQGSEA. CDR3 in amino acids: CSVLATNEKLFF. CDR3 DNA sequence: TGCAGCGTTCTTGCAACTAATGAAAAACTGTTTTTT. The full variable domain, completed using reference TRBV29-1 and TRBJ1-4, is SAVISQKPSRDICQRGTSLTIQCQVDSQVTMMFWYRQQPGQSLTLIATANQGSEATYESGFVIDKFPISRPNLTFSTLTVSNMSPEDSSIYLCSVLATNEKLFFGSGTQLSVL.

The rearrangement links TRBV5-6 to TRBJ1-2, with 11 bases aligning to TRBD1. The germline V gene has CDR1 SGHDT and CDR2 YYEEEE. This CDR3 has 15 amino acids. V shed 2 bases, J shed 8 bases, and the junction held 8 bases outside the gene matches. CDR3 protein: CASSLRWTGGFGYTF. The CDR3 nucleotides read TGTGCCAGCAGCTTAAGGTGGACAGGGGGCTTCGGCTACACCTTC.

The chain links TRBV18 to TRBJ2-5; D may be TRBD2 (5 bases). Germline V CDR1 and CDR2: KGHSH, LQKENI. This CDR3 comprises 14 residues. V was cut by 1 base and J by 0 bases, with 6 bases left in between. The CDR3 DNA sequence: TGTGCCAGCTCACCACAGGGAGACCAAGAGACCCAGTACTTC. As protein: CASSPQGDQETQYF.

V and J are TRBV10-2 and TRBJ2-7; a weak D match, TRBD1 (6 bases). Germline V gene data show CDR1 as WSHSY and CDR2 as SAAADI. V gave up 4 bases and J gave up 0 bases, with 10 bases separating them. CDR3 size: 14 residues. Here the CDR3 DNA reads TGCGCCAGCAGTGCGTACAGGGCCTCCTACGAGCAGTACTTC. Translation: CASSAYRASYEQYF.

V is TRBV19 and J is TRBJ2-1, with TRBD1 as a possible D gene (5 bases). The CDR3 is 20 residues long. Germline-derived CDR1 and CDR2 are LNHDA and SQIVND (reference sequence). V lost 3 bases, J lost 3 bases, and 27 bases lay in between. For the CDR3, the DNA is TGTGCCAGTAGTATGAAGGGGTTGGGCTTCTCCATTCGCAGCTACAATGAGCAGTTCTTC. Its translation is CASSMKGLGFSIRSYNEQFF.